Below, 25 T cell receptor beta chains from the same sample are listed, as sequenced in a study of control samples from healthy donors and cancer patients. The repertoire was sequenced with immunoSEQ multiplex PCR; TCRdb's copy has only in-frame clones and lacks some. The top ten clones hold about 1.9% of a sample with some 130,000 clones, 92% of them seen once. The source material was blood. Receptor source: a woman between 45 and 65 years old in good health.

This sequence joins TRBV4-1 and TRBJ2-4, with 9 positions matching TRBD1. V gave up 3 bases and J gave up 8 bases; unmatched junction bases: 11. The CDR3 loop spans 16 amino acids. In germline, CDR1 is MGHRA, CDR2 YSYEKL. CDR3 DNA sequence: TGCGCCAGCAGCCAGGGGGACAGGGTATACTGGGACATTCAGTACTTC. Translated, it gives CASSQGDRVYWDIQYF.

V and J are TRBV5-1 and TRBJ2-3; D unresolved. V was clipped by 4 bases and J by 2 bases, with 8 bases between them. CDR1 and CDR2 from the germline V gene are SGHRS and YFSETQ. This CDR3 comprises 13 residues. The CDR3 sequence: CASSLPSTDTQYF. CDR3 sequence (DNA): TGCGCCAGCAGCCTCCCCTCCACAGATACGCAGTATTTT.

The chain links TRBV5-1 to TRBJ2-2, with TRBD1 identical over 7 bases. V shed 5 bases, J shed 0 bases, and the junction held 4 bases outside the gene matches. This CDR3 has 15 residues. The germline CDR1 and CDR2 sequences are SGHRS and YFSETQ. Here the CDR3 DNA reads TGCGCCAGCAGGGAGCAGGGGGCGAACACCGGGGAGCTGTTTTTT. Protein: CASREQGANTGELFF. Together with reference TRBV5-1 and TRBJ2-2, the CDR3 gives the full variable domain: KAGVTQTPRYLIKTRGQQVTLSCSPISGHRSVSWYQQTPGQGLQFLFEYFSETQRNKGNFPGRFSGRQFSNSRSEMNVSTLELGDSALYLCASREQGANTGELFFGEGSRLTVL.

This chain uses TRBV20-1 with TRBJ1-2; tentative D call: TRBD1 (5 bases). CDR1 is DFQATT and CDR2 is SNEGSKA in the germline V gene (reference sequence). V gave up 3 bases and J gave up 4 bases, with 9 bases separating them. This CDR3 is 12 amino acids long. This CDR3 reads CSASSGAYGYTF. The CDR3 region has the DNA TGCAGTGCTAGTTCCGGGGCCTATGGCTACACCTTC.

This chain connects TRBV18 to TRBJ2-7; TRBD2 matches at 10 bases. Germline V gene lookup returns CDR1 KGHSH and CDR2 LQKENI. Trimming took 3 bases from V and 4 from J; bases not matched to a gene: 9. This CDR3 region has 16 residues. The CDR3, as DNA: TGTGCCAGCTCACCCTTACTAGCGGGGAAAGGGTACGAGCAGTACTTC. Its protein product is CASSPLLAGKGYEQYF.

V is TRBV19 and J is TRBJ1-1; 8 bases are a match to TRBD1. Trimming took 5 bases from V and 4 from J; bases not matched to a gene: 3. Germline V gene sequence: CDR1 LNHDA, CDR2 SQIVND (reference sequence). This CDR3 has 13 residues. CDR3 nucleotide sequence: TGTGCCAGTAGTGACAGGGGCCCCACTGAAGCTTTCTTT. This codes for CASSDRGPTEAFF.

Written as DNA, the CDR3 is TGTGGAGCATTCGATAACTATGGCTACACCTTC. This encodes CGAFDNYGYTF. The gene calls are TRBV28 and TRBJ1-2; D call uncertain. The length of the CDR3 is 11 residues. Germline values: CDR1 MDHEN, CDR2 SYDVKM.

V usage is TRBV2 and J usage is TRBJ1-2; no reliable D call. The germline V gene has CDR1 SNHLY and CDR2 FYNNEI. CDR3 length: 15 residues. V lost 1 base to trimming and J lost 3 bases, with 12 bases between them. CDR3: CASSEESGPDYGYTF. CDR3 coding DNA: TGTGCCAGCAGTGAAGAGTCAGGACCAGACTATGGCTACACCTTC. Drawing the rest from reference TRBV2 and TRBJ1-2, the complete variable domain is EPEVTQTPSHQVTQMGQEVILRCVPISNHLYFYWYRQILGQKVEFLVSFYNNEISEKSEIFDDQFSVERPDGSNFTLKIRSTKLEDSAMYFCASSEESGPDYGYTFGSGTRLTVV.

This sequence joins TRBV28 and TRBJ2-2, with a weak D call TRBD2 (6 bases). CDR1 MDHEN and CDR2 SYDVKM come from the germline V gene. V lost 5 bases and J lost 4, with 17 bases in between. The CDR3 loop spans 16 amino acids. The CDR3 reads CASSTYLAFPTGELFF. The CDR3, as DNA: TGTGCCAGCAGTACATATCTAGCGTTCCCCACCGGGGAGCTGTTTTTT.

This clone was seen once. The V gene is TRBV7-9, the J gene TRBJ2-7, with D unclear. The germline CDR1 and CDR2 sequences are SEHNR and FQNEAQ (reference sequence). The CDR3 is made up of 16 amino acids. Deletions cut 5 bases from V and 3 bases from J, with 20 bases between. The CDR3 coding sequence is TGTGCCAGCAGCCCCCTGGTCGGCGGAACCAACTACGAGCAGTACTTC. Encoded protein: CASSPLVGGTNYEQYF.

This chain connects TRBV27 to TRBJ2-2, with TRBD1 matching over 7 bases. The germline gives CDR1 MNHEY, CDR2 SMNVEV (reference sequence). This CDR3 has 14 amino acids. The ends lost 5 bases at V and 7 bases at J; junction bases unmatched: 7. In DNA form, the CDR3 reads TGTGCCAGCAGTCCTCGACAGGGTGGCGGGGAGCTGTTTTTT. Protein product: CASSPRQGGGELFF.

V usage is TRBV5-1 and J usage is TRBJ1-4; no definite D call. The ends were cut back, 0 bases at V and 0 bases at J, with 6 bases in the middle. Germline lookup yields CDR1 SGHRS and CDR2 YFSETQ. This CDR3 comprises 15 residues. The CDR3 DNA sequence: TGCGCCAGCAGCTTGGCAGGCACAACTAATGAAAAACTGTTTTTT. It specifies CASSLAGTTNEKLFF. The full variable domain, with the rest looked up from reference TRBV5-1 and TRBJ1-4, is KAGVTQTPRYLIKTRGQQVTLSCSPISGHRSVSWYQQTPGQGLQFLFEYFSETQRNKGNFPGRFSGRQFSNSRSEMNVSTLELGDSALYLCASSLAGTTNEKLFFGSGTQLSVL.

The V gene is TRBV4-2, the J gene TRBJ2-7, with 10 bases aligning to TRBD1. From germline, CDR1 is LGHNA and CDR2 YNFKEQ. The V segment lost 5 bases and the J segment 4 bases; nucleotides outside the gene matches: 8. CDR3 size: 15 residues. CDR3 sequence: CASSFRQGASYEQYF. In nucleotides, the CDR3 is TGTGCCAGCAGCTTCCGACAGGGGGCGAGTTACGAGCAGTACTTC.

The chain joins TRBV3-1 (or the pseudogene TRBV3-2) to TRBJ2-3; the match to TRBD2 covers 13 bases. The CDR3 is 17 residues long. Germline lookup yields CDR1 LGHDT and CDR2 YNNKEL (reference sequence). The junction had 6 bases not matched to a gene; V was cut back by 4 bases and J by 2 bases. The CDR3 reads CASSRTSGGANTDTQYF. The CDR3 DNA follows: TGTGCCAGCAGCCGGACTAGCGGGGGAGCGAACACAGATACGCAGTATTTT.

The chain carries TRBV2 and TRBJ1-5, with 10 bases matching TRBD1. Germline assignment: CDR1 SNHLY and CDR2 FYNNEI. The CDR3 consists of 15 residues. Losses at the gene ends were 1 base for V and 5 bases for J; bases not matched to a gene: 2. The CDR3 nucleotides are TGTGCCAGCAGTGAAGGGGGACAGGGGTATCAGCCCCAGCATTTT. Translating gives CASSEGGQGYQPQHF.

J is TRBJ1-2 and V is TRBV28; D is ambiguous. The CDR3 runs to 16 residues. The V end was cut by 1 base, the J end by 6 bases, with 18 bases between. CDR1 MDHEN and CDR2 SYDVKM come from the germline V gene. DNA of the CDR3: TGTGCCAGCAGTTTATCAGTTTGGCAGCGCGAAGATGGCTACACCTTC. Its translation is CASSLSVWQREDGYTF.

In its sample, this clone was seen once. The V call is TRBV14, the J call TRBJ2-7, with TRBD2 matching over 8 bases. Germline loops: CDR1 SGHDN, CDR2 FVKESK. Unmatched junction bases numbered 7, after V lost 1 base and J lost 5 bases. The CDR3 runs 15 residues. Here the CDR3 reads CASSQGSGRSNEQYF. The CDR3 coding sequence is TGTGCCAGCAGCCAAGGGAGCGGGAGATCCAACGAGCAGTACTTC.

The chain links TRBV19 to TRBJ1-1; weak D call: TRBD1 (6 bases). Trimming left V 8 bases short and J 5 bases short, with 18 bases between. CDR3 length: 14 residues. Germline lookup yields CDR1 LNHDA and CDR2 SQIVND (reference sequence). CDR3 region: CASGAQGGSTEAFF. CDR3 coding DNA: TGTGCCAGTGGGGCACAGGGTGGGTCAACTGAAGCTTTCTTT.

The chain employs TRBV28 and TRBJ1-6; D is uncertain. The CDR3 covers 14 residues. Per germline, CDR1 MDHEN and CDR2 SYDVKM. Deletions cut 7 bases from V and 4 bases from J, with 11 bases between. CDR3: CASNRGNYNSPLHF. CDR3 bases: TGTGCCAGCAACAGAGGGAATTATAATTCACCCCTCCACTTT.

The CDR3 sequence: CASSIDGVWMGADQPQHF. The CDR3 DNA reads TGTGCCAGTAGTATAGATGGGGTTTGGATGGGAGCGGATCAGCCCCAGCATTTT. The chain uses TRBV19 and TRBJ1-5; D not certain. This CDR3 has 18 residues. The V gene's germline CDR1 is LNHDA and CDR2 SQIVND (reference sequence). The ends were cut back, 0 bases at V and 5 bases at J, with 20 bases in the middle.

The chain couples TRBV4-2 to TRBJ2-3, with TRBD2 identical over 14 bases. Looked up from germline, CDR1 is LGHNA and CDR2 is YNFKEQ. The CDR3 loop spans 18 amino acids. The ends lost 1 base at V and 2 bases at J; junction bases unmatched: 5. CDR3 amino acids: CASSQVTSGGGNTDTQYF. DNA for the CDR3: TGTGCCAGCAGCCAAGTGACTAGCGGGGGGGGAAACACAGATACGCAGTATTTT.

The chain employs TRBV21-1 and TRBJ2-1; the table gives TRBD2 as D, unverified against the DNA. TRBV21-1 counts as a pseudogene. The CDR3 has 15 residues. The CDR3 reads CASTLRGSPYNEQFF. CDR3 DNA sequence: TGTGCCAGCACCCTTCGGGGGAGTCCCTACAATGAGCAGTTCTTC.

This clone has only a few counts. The chain combines TRBV7-9 with TRBJ1-1, with TRBD1 as a possible D gene (5 bases). CDR1 is SEHNR and CDR2 is FQNEAQ in the germline V gene (reference sequence). The length of the CDR3 is 15 residues. V lost 5 bases, J lost 3 bases, and 16 bases lay in between. CDR3 amino acids: CASSPSGGGDTEAFF. CDR3 sequence (DNA): TGTGCCAGCAGCCCTAGCGGCGGGGGGGACACTGAAGCTTTCTTT. Using reference TRBV7-9 and TRBJ1-1 for the parts outside the CDR3, the full variable domain is DTGVSQNPRHKITKRGQNVTFRCDPISEHNRLYWYRQTLGQGPEFLTYFQNEAQLEKSRLLSDRFSAERPKGSFSTLEIQRTEQGDSAMYLCASSPSGGGDTEAFFGQGTRLTVV.

This chain connects TRBV4-1 to TRBJ1-6; TRBD1 might be the D (5 bases). The CDR3 is 14 amino acids. Trimming took off 4 bases at V and 11 bases at J, with 15 bases between the two ends. The V gene's germline CDR1 is MGHRA and CDR2 YSYEKL. CDR3 sequence: CASSPGQGGPPLHF. The CDR3 DNA follows: TGCGCCAGCAGCCCGGGTCAGGGAGGTCCACCCCTCCACTTT.

The chain uses TRBV29-1 and TRBJ2-1; TRBD1 might be the D (6 bases). CDR1 SQVTM and CDR2 ANQGSEA come from the germline V gene. The V end was cut by 0 bases, the J end by 6 bases, with 9 bases between. The CDR3 extends over 13 amino acids. CDR3 in DNA: TGCAGCGTTGAAGATGCAGGGGTCAATGAGCAGTTCTTC. It translates to CSVEDAGVNEQFF.